A single sample is the source of the 2 T cell receptor beta chains below, sequenced in a study of cytomegalovirus exposure and HLA in healthy donors. Researchers ran the PCR with 60 Vbeta and 13 Jbeta primers. Profiling relied on immunoSEQ multiplex PCR, and the TCRdb table lists in-frame clones only, not all of them. Here the sample spans about 190,000 clones, 65% to 90% being singletons. The sequenced sample consisted of PBMCs. These receptor sequences come from a man in his forties or fifties in good health and CMV-seropositive.

This sequence joins TRBV27 and TRBJ1-5, with D possibly TRBD1 on 5 matching bases. CDR3 length equals 16 residues. Germline-derived CDR1 and CDR2 are MNHEY and SMNVEV (reference sequence). Trimming removed 6 bases from V and 0 bases from J, with 15 bases in between. CDR3 coding DNA: TGTGCCAGCAGCCCCTCACAAGGGGATAGCAATCAGCCCCAGCATTTT. Amino acid sequence: CASSPSQGDSNQPQHF.

This rearrangement joins TRBV15 to TRBJ1-2; the D gene is possibly TRBD1 (6 bases). The CDR3 consists of 14 residues. V was clipped by 0 bases and J by 4 bases, with 9 bases between them. The germline V gene has CDR1 LNHNV and CDR2 YYDKDF (reference sequence). CDR3 nucleotide sequence: TGTGCCACCAGCAGAGAAGCGGGGGCCTATGGCTACACCTTC. This encodes CATSREAGAYGYTF.